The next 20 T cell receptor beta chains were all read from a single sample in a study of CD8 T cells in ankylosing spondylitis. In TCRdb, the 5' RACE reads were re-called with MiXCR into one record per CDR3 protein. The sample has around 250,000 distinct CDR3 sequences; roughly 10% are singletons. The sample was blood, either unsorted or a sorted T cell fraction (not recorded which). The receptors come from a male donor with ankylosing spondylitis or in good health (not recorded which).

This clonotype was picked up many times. Here the CDR3 DNA reads TGCGCCAGCAGCCCACAGGGAAACGGGGAGCTGTTTTTT. Its protein is CASSPQGNGELFF. The chain couples TRBV4-1 to TRBJ2-2; TRBD1 might be the D (6 bases). The CDR3 covers 13 residues. Deletions cut 4 bases from V and 7 bases from J, with 10 bases between. Germline lookup yields CDR1 MGHRA and CDR2 YSYEKL.

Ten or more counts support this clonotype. The CDR3 sequence: CASSLGTGVDEQYF. The CDR3 DNA sequence: TGTGCCAGCAGTTTAGGGACAGGGGTTGACGAGCAGTACTTC. V and J are TRBV12-3 or TRBV12-4 and TRBJ2-7, with 9 bases identical to TRBD1. With V trimmed by 1 base and J by 5 bases, 3 bases remained unmatched. The CDR3 length is 14 residues.

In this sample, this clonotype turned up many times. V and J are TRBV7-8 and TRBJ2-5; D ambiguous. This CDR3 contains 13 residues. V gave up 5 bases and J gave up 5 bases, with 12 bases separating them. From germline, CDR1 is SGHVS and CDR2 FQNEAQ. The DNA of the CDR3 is TGTGCCAGCAGCCTACGGTCCCCTGAGACCCAGTACTTC. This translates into CASSLRSPETQYF.

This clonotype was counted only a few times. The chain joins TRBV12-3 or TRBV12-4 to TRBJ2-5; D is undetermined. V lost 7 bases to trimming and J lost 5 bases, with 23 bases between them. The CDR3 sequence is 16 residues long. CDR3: CASTSFYGVGKETQYF. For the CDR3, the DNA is TGTGCCAGCACCTCCTTCTATGGTGTGGGGAAGGAGACCCAGTACTTC.

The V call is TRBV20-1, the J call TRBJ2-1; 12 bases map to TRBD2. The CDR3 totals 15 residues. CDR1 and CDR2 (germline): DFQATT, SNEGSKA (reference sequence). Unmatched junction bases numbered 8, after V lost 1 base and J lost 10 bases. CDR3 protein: CSARGLAGGLWEQFF. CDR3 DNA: TGCAGTGCTAGAGGGCTAGCGGGAGGGCTATGGGAGCAGTTCTTC.

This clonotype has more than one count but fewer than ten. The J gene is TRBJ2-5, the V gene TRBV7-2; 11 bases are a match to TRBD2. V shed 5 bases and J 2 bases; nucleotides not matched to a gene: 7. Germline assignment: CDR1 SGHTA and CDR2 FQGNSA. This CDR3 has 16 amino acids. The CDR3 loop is CASSLGTSGPQETQYF. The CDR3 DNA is TGTGCCAGCAGCCTTGGGACTAGCGGACCACAAGAGACCCAGTACTTC.

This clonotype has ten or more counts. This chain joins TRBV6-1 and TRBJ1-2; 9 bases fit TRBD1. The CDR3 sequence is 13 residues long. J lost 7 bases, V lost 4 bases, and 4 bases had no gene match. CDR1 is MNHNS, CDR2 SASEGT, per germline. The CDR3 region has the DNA TGTGCCAGCAGTGCGGACAGGGGATCTGGCTACACCTTC. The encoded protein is CASSADRGSGYTF.

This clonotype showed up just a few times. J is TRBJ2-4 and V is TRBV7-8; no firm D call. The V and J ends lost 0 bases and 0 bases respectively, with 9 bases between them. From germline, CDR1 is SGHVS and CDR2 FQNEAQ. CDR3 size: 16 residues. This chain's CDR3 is CASSLARTLAKNIQYF. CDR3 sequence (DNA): TGTGCCAGCAGCTTAGCGCGGACCCTAGCCAAAAACATTCAGTACTTC.

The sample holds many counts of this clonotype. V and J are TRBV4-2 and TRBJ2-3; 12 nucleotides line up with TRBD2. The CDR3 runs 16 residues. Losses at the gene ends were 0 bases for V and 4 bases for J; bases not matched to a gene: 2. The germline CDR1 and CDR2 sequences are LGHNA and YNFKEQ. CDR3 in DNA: TGTGCCAGCAGCCAAGAACTAGCGGGAGGAGCAGATACGCAGTATTTT. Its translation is CASSQELAGGADTQYF.

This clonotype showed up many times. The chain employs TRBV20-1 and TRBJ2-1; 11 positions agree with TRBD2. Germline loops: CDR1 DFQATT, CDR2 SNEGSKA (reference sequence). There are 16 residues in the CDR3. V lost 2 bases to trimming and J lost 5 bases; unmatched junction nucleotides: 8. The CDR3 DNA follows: TGCAGTGCTAGATCGTTTAGCGGGAGGGCCGACAATGAGCAGTTCTTC. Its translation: CSARSFSGRADNEQFF.

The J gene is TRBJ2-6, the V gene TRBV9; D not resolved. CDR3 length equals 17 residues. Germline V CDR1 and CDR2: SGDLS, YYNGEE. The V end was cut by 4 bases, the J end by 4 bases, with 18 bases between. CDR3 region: CASSLQTGPRGANVLTF. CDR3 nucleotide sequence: TGTGCCAGCAGCTTACAGACTGGGCCACGCGGGGCCAACGTCCTGACTTTC.

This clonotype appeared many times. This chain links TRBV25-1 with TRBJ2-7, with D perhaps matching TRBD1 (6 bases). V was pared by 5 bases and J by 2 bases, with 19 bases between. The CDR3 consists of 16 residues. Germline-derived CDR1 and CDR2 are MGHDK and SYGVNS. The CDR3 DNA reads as TGTGCCAGCAGTTCCCAAACCGGGACAACACCCTACGAGCAGTACTTC. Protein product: CASSSQTGTTPYEQYF.

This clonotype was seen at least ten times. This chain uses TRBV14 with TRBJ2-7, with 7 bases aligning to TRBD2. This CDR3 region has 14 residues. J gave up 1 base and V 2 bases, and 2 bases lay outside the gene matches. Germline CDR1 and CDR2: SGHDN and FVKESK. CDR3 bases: TGTGCCAGCAGCCAAAGCGGGGCATCCTACGAGCAGTACTTC. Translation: CASSQSGASYEQYF.

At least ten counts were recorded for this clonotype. CDR3 DNA sequence: TGCGCCAGCAGTGAGTTTCCTAGCGGGACCTACGAGCAGTACTTC. This codes for CASSEFPSGTYEQYF. The V gene is TRBV10-2, the J gene TRBJ2-7, with 9 bases identical to TRBD2. In germline, CDR1 is WSHSY, CDR2 SAAADI. The CDR3 spans 15 residues. V was pared by 1 base and J by 2 bases, with 3 bases of the junction left unmatched.

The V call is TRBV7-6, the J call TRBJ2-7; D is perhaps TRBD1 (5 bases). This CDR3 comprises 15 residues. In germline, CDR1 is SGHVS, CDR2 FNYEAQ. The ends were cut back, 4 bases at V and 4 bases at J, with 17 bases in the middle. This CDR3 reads CASSSSPGPAYEQYF. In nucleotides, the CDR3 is TGTGCCAGCAGCTCCAGTCCAGGGCCTGCGTACGAGCAGTACTTC. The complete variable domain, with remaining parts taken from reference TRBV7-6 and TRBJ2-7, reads GAGVSQSPRYKVTKRGQDVALRCDPISGHVSLYWYRQALGQGPEFLTYFNYEAQQDKSGLPNDRFSAERPEGSISTLTIQRTEQRDSAMYRCASSSSPGPAYEQYFGPGTRLTVT.

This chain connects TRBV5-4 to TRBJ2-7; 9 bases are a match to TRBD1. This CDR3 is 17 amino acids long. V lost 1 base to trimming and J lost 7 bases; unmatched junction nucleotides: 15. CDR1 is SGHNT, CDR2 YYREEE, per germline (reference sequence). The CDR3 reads CASSLRTGATLPGEQYF. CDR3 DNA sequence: TGTGCCAGCAGCTTGCGGACAGGGGCCACTCTTCCTGGAGAGCAGTACTTC.

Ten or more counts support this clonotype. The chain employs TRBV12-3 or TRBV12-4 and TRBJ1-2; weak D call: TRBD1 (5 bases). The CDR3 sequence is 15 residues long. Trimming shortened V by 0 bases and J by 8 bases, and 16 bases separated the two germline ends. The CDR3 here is CASSLAGESRSGYTF. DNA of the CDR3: TGTGCCAGCAGTTTAGCAGGGGAGAGTCGGTCGGGCTACACCTTC.

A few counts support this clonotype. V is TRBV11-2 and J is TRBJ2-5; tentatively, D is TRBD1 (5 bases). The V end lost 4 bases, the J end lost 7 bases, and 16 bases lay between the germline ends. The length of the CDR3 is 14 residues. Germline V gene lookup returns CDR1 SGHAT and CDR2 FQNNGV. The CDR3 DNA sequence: TGTGCCAGCAGCTCCCCCAGGGATGGCGGGACCCAGTACTTC. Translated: CASSSPRDGGTQYF. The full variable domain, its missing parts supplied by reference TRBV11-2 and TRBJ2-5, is EAGVAQSPRYKIIEKRQSVAFWCNPISGHATLYWYQQILGQGPKLLIQFQNNGVVDDSQLPKDRFSAERLKGVDSTLKIQPAKLEDSAVYLCASSSPRDGGTQYFGPGTRLLVL.

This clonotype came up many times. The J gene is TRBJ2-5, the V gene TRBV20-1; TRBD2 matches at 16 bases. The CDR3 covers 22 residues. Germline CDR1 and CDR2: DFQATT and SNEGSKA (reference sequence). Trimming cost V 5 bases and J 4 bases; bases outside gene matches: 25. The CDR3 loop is CSAALIATAGLAGGPRGETQYF. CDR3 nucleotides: TGCAGTGCTGCCCTAATCGCAACCGCGGGACTAGCGGGAGGGCCGAGAGGAGAGACCCAGTACTTC.

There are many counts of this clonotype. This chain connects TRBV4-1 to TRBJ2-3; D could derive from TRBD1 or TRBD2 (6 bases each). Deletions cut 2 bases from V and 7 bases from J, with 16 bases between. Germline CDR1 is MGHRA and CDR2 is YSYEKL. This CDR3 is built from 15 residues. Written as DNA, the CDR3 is TGCGCCAGCAGCCAAATGTGGTCGGGGGCGAATACGCAGTATTTT. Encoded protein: CASSQMWSGANTQYF.